Below are 29 T cell receptor beta chains sequenced from a single sample in a study of T cells in Graves' hyperthyroidism and ophthalmopathy. The CDR3 regions of TCR beta were amplified from RNA transcripts. Using the HTBI primer set, a first-round RT-PCR was run on the TCR CDR3. TCRdb passed the multiplex PCR reads through MiXCR, listing each CDR3 protein once. Of 300,000 to 500,000 distinct CDR3 sequences in the sample, 15% were seen once. Sequenced sample: blood. The receptors were gathered from a woman aged 25 to 39 with Graves' hyperthyroidism.

In this sample, this clonotype turned up many times. J is TRBJ2-7 and V is TRBV5-1, with TRBD2 identical over 14 bases. CDR1 and CDR2 (germline): SGHRS, YFSETQ. The length of the CDR3 is 16 residues. V lost 0 bases and J lost 6; bases outside the gene matches: 5. CDR3: CASSLGLAGGYAEQYF. In nucleotides, the CDR3 is TGCGCCAGCAGCTTGGGACTAGCGGGAGGGTACGCCGAGCAGTACTTC.

This clonotype has ten or more counts. The CDR3 sequence is CASSEQPGAYNEQFF. The CDR3 DNA reads TGTGCCAGCAGCGAGCAGCCGGGGGCCTACAATGAGCAGTTCTTC. The chain carries TRBV2 and TRBJ2-1; D perhaps matches TRBD2 (6 bases). The germline V and J ends were trimmed by 6 bases and 2 bases, with 14 bases remaining between them. Germline CDR1 SNHLY, CDR2 FYNNEI. This CDR3 is built from 15 residues.

This chain joins TRBV5-1 and TRBJ2-1, with 8 bases matching TRBD2. The CDR3 sequence is 19 residues long. The V and J ends lost 4 bases and 8 bases, in that order; junction bases with no gene match: 23. Per germline, CDR1 SGHRS and CDR2 YFSETQ. CDR3 bases: TGCGCCAGCAGCACAGCTCCCGGGACTAGTCGGGGTATGGGTGATGAGCAGTTCTTC. It is translated as CASSTAPGTSRGMGDEQFF.

This clonotype turned up a few times. A single base separates this from a much larger clone, so it may be a read error. The rearrangement joins TRBV3-1 to TRBJ1-5, with 10 bases aligning to TRBD1. The V gene end was trimmed by 1 base and the J gene end by 5 bases; junction bases not matched to a gene: 5. The V gene's germline CDR1 is LGHDT and CDR2 YNNKEL (reference sequence). The CDR3 spans 16 residues. For the CDR3, the DNA is TGTGCCAGCAGCCAAGCCGGGACAGGGGACTATCAGCCCCAGCATTTT. Amino acid sequence: CASSQAGTGDYQPQHF.

This clonotype was counted many times. The chain uses TRBV12-3 or TRBV12-4 and TRBJ2-1, with TRBD2 identical over 11 bases. Trimming took 5 bases from V and 9 from J; bases not matched to a gene: 9. The length of the CDR3 is 15 residues. In DNA, the CDR3 is TGTGCCAGCAGTGCCCTTAGCGGGAGGGCCGGTGAGCAGTTCTTC. The encoded protein is CASSALSGRAGEQFF.

This clonotype appeared a few times. The chain couples TRBV18 to TRBJ2-1, with a possible D match to TRBD2 (6 bases). Germline CDR1 KGHSH, CDR2 LQKENI. Trimming removed 1 base from V and 7 bases from J, with 14 bases in between. The CDR3 consists of 15 residues. CDR3 in amino acids: CASSPRVVGRNEQFF. The CDR3 DNA reads as TGTGCCAGCTCACCACGGGTCGTCGGGAGAAATGAGCAGTTCTTC.

This clonotype was detected many times. This chain links TRBV20-1 with TRBJ2-7; D call uncertain. The ends were cut back, 3 bases at V and 2 bases at J, with 11 bases in the middle. There are 13 residues in the CDR3. Germline V gives CDR1 DFQATT, CDR2 SNEGSKA (reference sequence). CDR3 sequence reads: CSASDGPPYEQYF. In nucleotides, the CDR3 is TGCAGTGCTAGTGACGGGCCCCCCTACGAGCAGTACTTC.

This clonotype was observed many times. The chain carries TRBV9 and TRBJ1-2; 8 bases match TRBD1. The CDR3 is 14 residues long. Unmatched junction bases numbered 7, after V lost 0 bases and J lost 9 bases. Germline V CDR1 and CDR2: SGDLS, YYNGEE. The CDR3 loop reads CASSVGGQGDSYTF. The CDR3, as DNA: TGTGCCAGCAGCGTAGGTGGACAGGGAGATAGCTACACCTTC.

This clonotype was observed many times. CDR3 loop: CASSSPGTGGNYEQYF. CDR3 in DNA: TGTGCCAGCAGTTCGCCCGGGACAGGGGGCAACTACGAGCAGTACTTC. V gene TRBV28 combines with J gene TRBJ2-7; 12 bases align to TRBD1. The CDR3 contains 16 residues. Germline trimming cut 4 bases from V and 3 bases from J; bases unmatched to any gene: 7. CDR1 is MDHEN, CDR2 SYDVKM, per germline.

The table lists this clonotype with many counts. The chain uses TRBV12-3 or TRBV12-4 and TRBJ2-2; D might be TRBD1 (5 bases). V lost 4 bases and J 7 bases, leaving 10 bases between the germline ends. The CDR3 runs 13 residues. The CDR3 DNA follows: TGTGCCAGCAGTTACCGGACAATCGGGGAGCTGTTTTTT. Protein product: CASSYRTIGELFF.

The chain carries TRBV4-1 and TRBJ2-7; D possibly corresponds to TRBD2 (5 bases). Germline V lookup: CDR1 MGHRA, CDR2 YSYEKL. Trimming removed 3 bases from V and 5 bases from J, with 14 bases in between. The CDR3 has 14 amino acids. CDR3 coding DNA: TGCGCCAGCAGCCAGCTAGCAACCTACGACGAGCAGTACTTC. This translates into CASSQLATYDEQYF.

There are many counts of this clonotype. This sequence joins TRBV5-1 and TRBJ2-3; 13 positions match TRBD2. The CDR3 consists of 18 residues. Germline V lookup: CDR1 SGHRS, CDR2 YFSETQ. The J segment lost 0 bases and the V segment lost 0 bases, leaving 4 bases of the junction unmatched. CDR3 loop: CASSLVLAGGYSTDTQYF. The CDR3 DNA follows: TGCGCCAGCAGCTTGGTACTAGCGGGAGGGTACAGCACAGATACGCAGTATTTT.

This clonotype was picked up many times. The genes are TRBV2 and TRBJ2-5; D is ambiguous. This CDR3 region has 13 residues. The V end was cut by 4 bases, the J end by 7 bases, with 13 bases between. CDR1 and CDR2 from the germline V gene are SNHLY and FYNNEI. In DNA, the CDR3 is TGTGCCAGCAGTGTGTTCGAGCGCGTGACCCAGTACTTC. Translation gives CASSVFERVTQYF.

This chain uses TRBV6-2 or TRBV6-3 with TRBJ2-5; TRBD2 matches 12 bases. Germline V CDR1 and CDR2: MNHEY, SVGEGT. The CDR3 is 19 amino acids. V lost 6 bases, J lost 5 bases, and 19 bases stayed unmatched. In nucleotides, the CDR3 is TGTGCCAGCAGACGTTCTAGCGGGAGGGCCCTTATCGGGGGGGAGACCCAGTACTTC. Amino acid sequence: CASRRSSGRALIGGETQYF.

In this sample, this clonotype turned up many times. The V gene is TRBV2, the J gene TRBJ2-3; D may match TRBD1 or TRBD2 (5 bases each). Trimming took 5 bases from V and 0 from J, leaving 12 bases between them. This CDR3 is built from 15 residues. Looked up from germline, CDR1 is SNHLY and CDR2 is FYNNEI. The CDR3 reads CASSPPGPSTDTQYF. The CDR3 DNA reads TGTGCCAGCAGTCCTCCGGGGCCTAGCACAGATACGCAGTATTTT. The entire variable domain, with the rest obtained from reference TRBV2 and TRBJ2-3, is as follows: EPEVTQTPSHQVTQMGQEVILRCVPISNHLYFYWYRQILGQKVEFLVSFYNNEISEKSEIFDDQFSVERPDGSNFTLKIRSTKLEDSAMYFCASSPPGPSTDTQYFGPGTRLTVL.

At least ten counts were recorded for this clonotype. This sequence joins TRBV28 and TRBJ2-2; D remains unclear. Trimming removed 2 bases from V and 2 bases from J, with 12 bases in between. The germline V gene has CDR1 MDHEN and CDR2 SYDVKM. The CDR3 consists of 16 residues. The CDR3 region has the DNA TGTGCCAGCAGTTTACCCCTGGGCGCCAACACCGGGGAGCTGTTTTTT. As protein: CASSLPLGANTGELFF. The full variable domain, its missing parts supplied by reference TRBV28 and TRBJ2-2, is DVKVTQSSRYLVKRTGEKVFLECVQDMDHENMFWYRQDPGLGLRLIYFSYDVKMKEKGDIPEGYSVSREKKERFSLILESASTNQTSMYLCASSLPLGANTGELFFGEGSRLTVL.

The genes are TRBV6-6 and TRBJ2-7; TRBD2 is a possible D gene (6 bases). The CDR3 length is 15 residues. V gave up 0 bases and J gave up 0 bases, with 9 bases separating them. Germline CDR1 is MNHNY and CDR2 is SVGAGI (reference sequence). Here the CDR3 reads CASSYSRGGSYEQYF. In nucleotides, the CDR3 is TGTGCCAGCAGTTACTCGCGGGGAGGCTCCTACGAGCAGTACTTC.

This clonotype has more than one count but fewer than ten. The rearrangement uses TRBV27 and TRBJ1-2; 9 bases align to TRBD1. The ends lost 3 bases at V and 4 bases at J; junction bases unmatched: 6. There are 15 residues in the CDR3. Per the germline V gene, CDR1 is MNHEY and CDR2 is SMNVEV (reference sequence). DNA of the CDR3: TGTGCCAGCAGTTTCGGGACAGGGCTACGCTATGGCTACACCTTC. Encoded protein: CASSFGTGLRYGYTF.

This clonotype was observed at least ten times. The CDR3 protein is CASSLEPGARAFF. DNA of the CDR3: TGTGCCAGCAGCTTAGAGCCCGGGGCTCGAGCTTTCTTT. The chain uses TRBV11-2 and TRBJ1-1; a possible D gene is TRBD1 (5 bases). Germline-derived CDR1 and CDR2 are SGHAT and FQNNGV. The CDR3 has 13 residues. V was shortened by 0 bases and J by 10 bases, with 12 bases between the two germline ends. Supplemented by reference TRBV11-2 and TRBJ1-1, the full variable domain reads EAGVAQSPRYKIIEKRQSVAFWCNPISGHATLYWYQQILGQGPKLLIQFQNNGVVDDSQLPKDRFSAERLKGVDSTLKIQPAKLEDSAVYLCASSLEPGARAFFGQGTRLTVV.

J is TRBJ2-7 and V is TRBV18; maybe TRBD2 (5 bases). Germline lookup yields CDR1 KGHSH and CDR2 LQKENI. The length of the CDR3 is 15 residues. The V end lost 3 bases, the J end lost 3 bases, and 15 bases lay between the germline ends. The CDR3 DNA follows: TGTGCCAGCTCACCTGGCGCCCCGAGGGACTACGAGCAGTACTTC. This translates into CASSPGAPRDYEQYF.

This clonotype has a handful of counts. The CDR3 DNA sequence: TGTGCCAGCAGTCCAGGTGGTAAACGACGATTGGAGCAGTTCTTC. Encoded protein: CASSPGGKRRLEQFF. This rearrangement joins TRBV28 to TRBJ2-1; D unclear. CDR1 is MDHEN and CDR2 is SYDVKM in the germline V gene. Trimming removed 5 bases at V and 10 bases at J, with 21 bases between. The CDR3 runs 15 residues.

The chain joins TRBV5-1 to TRBJ2-3; 8 bases align to TRBD2. Germline CDR1 is SGHRS and CDR2 is YFSETQ. The CDR3 runs to 16 residues. With 2 bases clipped from V and 0 bases from J, the junction kept 5 bases outside the gene matches. CDR3 DNA: TGCGCCAGCAGCTTAATGGCGGGAGGCAGCACAGATACGCAGTATTTT. It translates to CASSLMAGGSTDTQYF.

This chain joins TRBV6-1 and TRBJ2-3; no firm D call. The ends were cut back, 8 bases at V and 4 bases at J, with 19 bases in the middle. This CDR3 region has 15 residues. The germline V gene encodes CDR1 MNHNS and CDR2 SASEGT. CDR3 sequence: CASDQLAGGPDTQYF. CDR3 DNA: TGTGCCAGCGACCAATTAGCAGGCGGACCAGATACGCAGTATTTT.

This clonotype appeared a single time. A clone one base away is much larger, so this may be a read error. The chain couples TRBV28 to TRBJ2-1; 9 nucleotides line up with TRBD1. Germline V gene data show CDR1 as MDHEN and CDR2 as SYDVKM. The CDR3 has 14 residues. The DNA of the CDR3 is TGTGCCAGCAGTTCGGGACAGGGTCTCAATGAGCGGTTCTTC. The encoded protein is CASSSGQGLNERFF. Based on the CDR3 plus reference TRBV28 and TRBJ2-1, the full variable domain is DVKVTQSSRYLVKRTGEKVFLECVQDMDHENMFWYRQDPGLGLRLIYFSYDVKMKEKGDIPEGYSVSREKKERFSLILESASTNQTSMYLCASSSGQGLNERFFGPGTRLTVL.

This clonotype was detected ten times or more. This chain connects TRBV7-6 to TRBJ1-5; no firm D call. The CDR3 runs to 15 residues. Germline assignment: CDR1 SGHVS and CDR2 FNYEAQ. Trimming took off 2 bases at V and 0 bases at J, with 8 bases between the two ends. Written as DNA, the CDR3 is TGTGCCAGCAGCTTATTTCCGGGTAGCAATCAGCCCCAGCATTTT. Amino acid sequence: CASSLFPGSNQPQHF.

This clonotype was seen ten or more times. The chain recombines TRBV9 with TRBJ2-5, with D tentatively TRBD1 (6 bases). The CDR3 length is 16 residues. Trimming removed 3 bases at V and 0 bases at J, with 15 bases between. Germline V gene data show CDR1 as SGDLS and CDR2 as YYNGEE. The CDR3 is CASSENDRRYQETQYF. For the CDR3, the DNA is TGTGCCAGCAGCGAGAACGACAGGAGGTACCAAGAGACCCAGTACTTC.

This clonotype was seen ten or more times. This chain connects TRBV10-3 to TRBJ2-7, with D unresolved. CDR1 is ENHRY and CDR2 is SYGVKD in the germline V gene. The CDR3 runs 12 residues. The V end lost 4 bases, the J end lost 0 bases, and 4 bases lay between the germline ends. The CDR3 loop reads CAISVGSYEQYF. CDR3 coding DNA: TGTGCCATCAGTGTTGGCTCCTACGAGCAGTACTTC.

The chain carries TRBV12-3 or TRBV12-4 and TRBJ2-1; 13 bases agree with TRBD2. Trimming cost V 2 bases and J 2 bases; bases outside gene matches: 6. The CDR3 covers 18 residues. The CDR3 DNA sequence: TGTGCCAGCAGTTTAATGACTAGCGGGAGGAGCCCCTACAATGAGCAGTTCTTC. Residues: CASSLMTSGRSPYNEQFF.

This chain connects TRBV20-1 to TRBJ2-6; D is possibly TRBD2 (6 bases). Trimming shortened V by 5 bases and J by 2 bases, and 10 bases separated the two germline ends. Germline assignment: CDR1 DFQATT and CDR2 SNEGSKA (reference sequence). This CDR3 has 14 amino acids. CDR3 residues: CSAHTSPGANVLTF. CDR3 nucleotide sequence: TGCAGTGCTCACACTAGCCCTGGGGCCAACGTCCTGACTTTC.